The 28 T cell receptor beta chains in this list originate from one sample, sequenced in a study of Ad26.COV2.S vaccination and SARS-CoV-2 variants. Assay: immunoSEQ multiplex PCR; the TCRdb copy retains only in-frame clones and omits some. The sample shows 300,000 to 400,000 clones, about 90% of them seen only once. Sequences were derived from peripheral blood, sampled after recovery from COVID-19. All receptors come from a human donor who had recovered from COVID-19.

In DNA form, the CDR3 reads TGTGCCAGTAGTATCTCTAGGCGGTCGCGCTATGGCTACACCTTC. This translates into CASSISRRSRYGYTF. The chain couples TRBV19 to TRBJ1-2, with D uncertain. Germline V gene sequence: CDR1 LNHDA, CDR2 SQIVND (reference sequence). V shed 3 bases and J shed 4 bases, with 15 bases lying between them. The CDR3 consists of 15 residues.

CDR3 sequence reads: CASSQGSRGGPETQYF. CDR3 coding DNA: TGTGCCAGCAGCCAAGGGTCGCGGGGGGGCCCAGAGACCCAGTACTTC. The J gene is TRBJ2-5, the V gene TRBV4-2; 9 bases align to TRBD2. J lost 4 bases, V lost 1 base, and 7 bases had no gene match. Germline assignment: CDR1 LGHNA and CDR2 YNFKEQ. This CDR3 region has 16 residues.

The genes are TRBV9 and TRBJ2-1, with no clear D. Germline values: CDR1 SGDLS, CDR2 YYNGEE. This CDR3 is 12 amino acids long. Trimming took off 4 bases at V and 3 bases at J, with 5 bases between the two ends. The CDR3 here is CASSPSYNEQFF. CDR3 nucleotide sequence: TGTGCCAGCAGCCCTAGCTACAATGAGCAGTTCTTC.

The chain carries TRBV12-5 and TRBJ2-4; 9 nucleotides align to TRBD1. CDR3 length: 14 residues. The V gene's germline CDR1 is LGHNT and CDR2 FRNRAP. Trimming cost V 5 bases and J 9 bases; bases outside gene matches: 8. For the CDR3, the DNA is TGTGCTAGTGGTCCCACAGGACAGGGGACCATTCAGTACTTC. This encodes CASGPTGQGTIQYF.

This sequence joins TRBV5-4 and TRBJ1-1, with D possibly being TRBD1 (6 bases). CDR1 is SGHNT, CDR2 YYREEE, per germline (reference sequence). V lost 3 bases, J lost 5 bases, and 14 bases lay in between. The CDR3 is 14 residues long. This CDR3 reads CASSWWTDDTEAFF. The CDR3 bases are TGTGCCAGCAGCTGGTGGACAGACGATACTGAAGCTTTCTTT.

The rearrangement links TRBV27 to TRBJ1-5; D is uncertain. V lost 5 bases and J 3 bases, leaving 8 bases between the germline ends. CDR1 is MNHEY and CDR2 is SMNVEV in the germline V gene (reference sequence). The CDR3 is 13 residues long. The CDR3 DNA is TGTGCCAGCAGTCGACGGGACAATCAGCCCCAGCATTTT. Residues: CASSRRDNQPQHF.

The rearrangement links TRBV5-1 to TRBJ2-7, with 9 bases fitting TRBD1. CDR3 size: 16 residues. V shed 0 bases and J 5 bases; nucleotides not matched to a gene: 9. Looked up from germline, CDR1 is SGHRS and CDR2 is YFSETQ. CDR3 in DNA: TGCGCCAGCAGCTTGGATCTGGGACAGGGCCCCAACGAGCAGTACTTC. This encodes CASSLDLGQGPNEQYF.

The chain recombines TRBV11-2 with TRBJ2-2; possible D gene TRBD2, 7 bases. The CDR3 is 18 amino acids. Between the trimmed V and J ends, which lost 8 bases and 4 bases, there was a span of 26 bases. CDR1 and CDR2 (germline): SGHAT, FQNNGV. CDR3 region: CASRPVLSRGGSTGELFF. CDR3 bases: TGTGCCAGCCGCCCCGTTTTGAGTAGGGGGGGTTCCACCGGGGAGCTGTTTTTT.

This chain links TRBV3-1 (or the pseudogene TRBV3-2) with TRBJ1-3; D unclear. The germline CDR1 and CDR2 sequences are LGHDT and YNNKEL (reference sequence). The CDR3 length is 12 residues. V lost 4 bases and J lost 4, with 5 bases in between. This chain's CDR3 is CASSPEGNTIYF. CDR3 bases: TGTGCCAGCAGCCCAGAGGGAAACACCATATATTTT.

This chain joins TRBV6-5 and TRBJ2-2, with TRBD2 as a possible D gene (7 bases). V was pared by 10 bases and J by 6 bases, with 15 bases between. The CDR3 contains 13 residues. Germline CDR1 reads MNHEY; CDR2 reads SVGAGI. Here the CDR3 reads CATRGGAAGELFF. DNA of the CDR3: TGTGCCACGAGGGGGGGGGCGGCCGGGGAGCTGTTTTTT.

V gene TRBV5-4 combines with J gene TRBJ2-3; D is uncertain. The V gene's germline CDR1 is SGHNT and CDR2 YYREEE (reference sequence). V dropped 4 bases and J dropped 2 bases, with 5 bases sitting between them. CDR3 length: 12 residues. The CDR3 DNA reads TGTGCCAGCAGCCGTTTCACAGATACGCAGTATTTT. Protein: CASSRFTDTQYF.

This rearrangement joins TRBV6-6 to TRBJ2-7; perhaps TRBD1 as D (5 bases). The length of the CDR3 is 13 residues. Trimming removed 8 bases at V and 0 bases at J, with 11 bases between. Germline values: CDR1 MNHNY, CDR2 SVGAGI (reference sequence). The CDR3 protein is CASGQGLSYEQYF. The CDR3 DNA sequence: TGTGCCAGCGGCCAGGGCCTCTCCTACGAGCAGTACTTC.

CDR3 nucleotides: TGTGCCAGCAGTCCCCCTGGGTGGAATCAGCCCCAGCATTTT. The encoded protein is CASSPPGWNQPQHF. The V call is TRBV6-2 or TRBV6-3, the J call TRBJ1-5; D uncertain. There are 14 residues in the CDR3. The V end lost 5 bases, the J end lost 4 bases, and 12 bases lay between the germline ends. Germline V gene sequence: CDR1 MNHEY, CDR2 SVGEGT.

The chain is built from TRBV7-9 and TRBJ1-2; 7 bases match TRBD1. This CDR3 spans 13 amino acids. Per germline, CDR1 SEHNR and CDR2 FQNEAQ (reference sequence). After removal of 5 bases from V and 3 bases from J, the junction contained 3 bases not matched to a gene. As DNA, the CDR3 is TGTGCCAGCAGCCCCGGGACAGACTATGGCTACACCTTC. Amino acids: CASSPGTDYGYTF.

The chain links TRBV12-5 to TRBJ1-2; D is possibly TRBD1 (6 bases). V was shortened by 8 bases and J by 8 bases, with 9 bases between the two germline ends. The CDR3 covers 10 residues. Per the germline V gene, CDR1 is LGHNT and CDR2 is FRNRAP. This CDR3 is CASYGGGYTF. DNA for the CDR3: TGTGCTAGTTACGGGGGCGGCTACACCTTC.

The chain combines TRBV15 with TRBJ2-7; 7 positions match TRBD1. Germline CDR1 is LNHNV and CDR2 is YYDKDF (reference sequence). V shed 10 bases and J 5 bases; nucleotides not matched to a gene: 14. CDR3 size: 14 residues. The CDR3 protein is CASPGDRSHHEQYF. CDR3 DNA sequence: TGTGCCAGCCCTGGGGACAGATCCCACCACGAGCAGTACTTC. Combining the CDR3 with reference TRBV15 and TRBJ2-7 gives the whole variable domain DAMVIQNPRYQVTQFGKPVTLSCSQTLNHNVMYWYQQKSSQAPKLLFHYYDKDFNNEADTPDNFQSRRPNTSFCFLDIRSPGLGDTAMYLCASPGDRSHHEQYFGPGTRLTVT.

The V gene is TRBV18, the J gene TRBJ2-7; tentative D call: TRBD2 (5 bases). The CDR3 spans 13 residues. Germline CDR1 KGHSH, CDR2 LQKENI. Deletions cut 0 bases from V and 5 bases from J, with 8 bases between. The CDR3 is CASSPPGVHEQYF. The CDR3, as DNA: TGTGCCAGCTCACCACCCGGGGTACACGAGCAGTACTTC.

Only one count was recorded for this clone. The J gene is TRBJ1-4, the V gene TRBV9; perhaps TRBD1 as D (5 bases). The CDR3 spans 16 residues. The germline V gene has CDR1 SGDLS and CDR2 YYNGEE. The V end was cut by 0 bases, the J end by 8 bases, with 17 bases between. CDR3 DNA: TGTGCCAGCAGCGTAGGGCAGGGCAGTGTGTTCGAAAAACTGTTTTTT. It yields the protein CASSVGQGSVFEKLFF.

This clone was picked up one time. The chain recombines TRBV7-9 with TRBJ1-1; 7 bases are a match to TRBD1. Germline trimming cut 5 bases from V and 0 bases from J; bases unmatched to any gene: 12. Germline V lookup: CDR1 SEHNR, CDR2 FQNEAQ (reference sequence). The CDR3 spans 17 residues. This CDR3 reads CASSMTTGRYMNTEAFF. The CDR3 DNA reads TGTGCCAGCAGCATGACGACAGGGAGATACATGAACACTGAAGCTTTCTTT.

This sequence joins TRBV19 and TRBJ2-2; possible D gene TRBD2, 7 bases. V was clipped by 5 bases and J by 6 bases, with 16 bases between them. Germline CDR1 LNHDA, CDR2 SQIVND (reference sequence). This CDR3 comprises 15 residues. The CDR3 loop is CASSRGAPPSGELFF. The CDR3 nucleotides read TGTGCCAGTAGTCGGGGGGCTCCTCCTTCCGGGGAGCTGTTTTTT.

The chain employs TRBV5-8 and TRBJ2-7, with D possibly TRBD2 on 6 matching bases. The V gene's germline CDR1 is SGHTS and CDR2 YDEGEE. The length of the CDR3 is 15 residues. The V end was cut by 0 bases, the J end by 7 bases, with 17 bases between. The CDR3 reads CASSLVGGDTKEQYF. In nucleotides, the CDR3 is TGTGCCAGCAGCTTGGTGGGGGGAGATACGAAAGAGCAGTACTTC.

This sequence joins TRBV5-6 and TRBJ2-2; D perhaps matches TRBD1 (6 bases). Germline lookup yields CDR1 SGHDT and CDR2 YYEEEE. The germline V and J ends were trimmed by 4 bases and 5 bases, with 18 bases remaining between them. The CDR3 spans 16 residues. This CDR3 is CASSPKQGSWTGELFF. The CDR3 DNA reads TGTGCCAGCAGCCCCAAGCAGGGGAGTTGGACCGGGGAGCTGTTTTTT.

The chain carries TRBV29-1 and TRBJ1-2; D possibly corresponds to TRBD1 (5 bases). This CDR3 comprises 14 residues. Trimming took 0 bases from V and 4 from J, leaving 12 bases between them. The germline CDR1 and CDR2 sequences are SQVTM and ANQGSEA. In DNA, the CDR3 is TGCAGCGTTGAAGATCTTCAGGGAGGCTATGGCTACACCTTC. This sequence encodes CSVEDLQGGYGYTF.

This clone has a single count. The chain recombines TRBV12-1 with TRBJ1-5. TRBV12-1 is a pseudogene segment. The length of the CDR3 is 13 residues. The CDR3 DNA follows: TGTGCCAGCAGCTTTGCTGGATCCCAGCCCCAGCATTTT. It translates to CASSFAGSQPQHF.

This rearrangement joins TRBV5-4 to TRBJ1-1; D may be TRBD1 (5 bases). Trimming pared 7 bases from V and 0 bases from J, leaving 10 bases between. CDR1 is SGHNT and CDR2 is YYREEE in the germline V gene (reference sequence). This CDR3 is built from 13 residues. The CDR3 DNA reads as TGTGCCAGCTCCGGACAACTGAACACTGAAGCTTTCTTT. It specifies CASSGQLNTEAFF.

The V and J genes are TRBV19 and TRBJ1-2; TRBD1 is a possible D gene (6 bases). Trimming took 7 bases from V and 0 from J, leaving 12 bases between them. The CDR3 extends over 14 amino acids. Germline values: CDR1 LNHDA, CDR2 SQIVND (reference sequence). The CDR3 spells CASTTGSPNYGYTF. The CDR3 nucleotides are TGTGCCAGTACCACAGGGTCCCCTAACTATGGCTACACCTTC.

The chain has TRBV4-1 and TRBJ2-3, with TRBD1 matching 7 bases. The CDR3 covers 16 residues. Germline V gene sequence: CDR1 MGHRA, CDR2 YSYEKL. V shed 2 bases and J 2 bases; nucleotides not matched to a gene: 7. For the CDR3, the DNA is TGCGCCAGCAGCCAACCGGGACAGCCTTACACAGATACGCAGTATTTT. Translated: CASSQPGQPYTDTQYF.

The V and J genes are TRBV6-2 or TRBV6-3 and TRBJ2-1; D ambiguous. This CDR3 comprises 12 residues. V lost 4 bases, J lost 4 bases, and 5 bases lay in between. CDR1 MNHEY and CDR2 SVGEGT come from the germline V gene. In nucleotides, the CDR3 is TGTGCCAGCAGTTTATTGTACAATGAGCAGTTCTTC. Its translation is CASSLLYNEQFF.